The clone carrying this TCR beta chain was detected once. Its antigen is not known. Trimming removed 0 bases from V and 6 bases from J, with 16 bases in between. Germline V CDR1 and CDR2: SGDLS, YYNGEE. The CDR3 is 16 amino acids. This sample was included in a study of T cell repertoires in cytomegalovirus infection. Study-level information: Both CMV infection and a matching HLA type were indicated by public TCR beta signatures.

TCRdb re-called the reads with MiXCR, one entry per CDR3 protein. This repertoire shows roughly 80,000 distinct CDR3 sequences, more than 20% found once; its top ten account for approximately 49%. The source material was CD8+ T cells from cultured PBMCs, sampled from culture after CMV antigen stimulation. The sequence derives from a human donor in good health (CMV status not recorded). Some clones in this sample may be carry-over from other donors' samples. V and J are TRBV9 and TRBJ2-1; D possibly corresponds to TRBD2 (5 bases). The DNA for the CDR3 is TGTGCCAGCAGCGTAGAATCTAGCTTTGTTAGCAATGAGCAGTTCTTC. Residues: CASSVESSFVSNEQFF.